Only one count was recorded for the clone carrying this T cell receptor beta chain. What it binds is unknown. The selected patients with pancreatic ductal adenocarcinoma had surgery but no neoadjuvant therapy. The CDR3 runs to 18 residues. The J segment lost 9 bases and the V segment lost 1 base, leaving 15 bases of the junction unmatched. Germline V CDR1 and CDR2: SGHRS, YFSETQ. Produced via immunoSEQ multiplex PCR; TCRdb's table is partial and in-frame only. The sample holds approximately 12,000 clones; around 86% are singletons and the top ten take around 20%. These data belong to a study of T cells in pancreatic ductal adenocarcinoma. Notes on the study in general: Tumor and blood clonality did not differ significantly, about 0.12 versus 0.079. The resected pancreatic cancer cohort was biased toward the minority with early-stage disease.

The receptor's source is a human donor with pancreatic ductal adenocarcinoma. The chain recombines TRBV5-1 with TRBJ2-1; TRBD1 aligns across 11 bases. Sequenced sample: PBMCs. CDR3 coding DNA: TGCGCCAGCAGCTTGTTCTGGGACAGGGGGTTAATGGGCGGTGAGCAGTTCTTC. Its protein is CASSLFWDRGLMGGEQFF.